This T cell receptor (beta chain) was sequenced during a study of early T cells in non-severe SARS-CoV-2 infection. Study context: Sequencing of unsorted whole blood was done on bulk RNA, leaving chains unpaired.

This clonotype has a handful of counts. Individual cDNA molecules were tagged with unique molecular identifiers, the study reported. TCRdb processed the 5' RACE reads anew with MiXCR; each CDR3 protein has one entry. The data hold about 97,000 distinct CDR3 sequences, with less than 15% observed a single time. V gave up 9 bases and J gave up 4 bases, with 12 bases separating them. CDR3 length: 13 residues. In germline, CDR1 is LNHDA, CDR2 SQIVND (reference sequence). The clonotype comes from an adult who was a healthcare worker with PCR-confirmed SARS-CoV-2 infection or an uninfected control (not recorded which). Sequencing was performed on whole blood. This chain links TRBV19 with TRBJ1-4, with a tentative D call TRBD1 (6 bases). CDR3 DNA sequence: TGTGCCAGCAAGGGGGGTGTTAATGAAAAACTGTTTTTT. This translates into CASKGGVNEKLFF.